This is a list of T cell receptor beta chains from one sample in a study of shared clonotypes between healthy human individuals. Profiling relied on immunoSEQ multiplex PCR, and the TCRdb table lists in-frame clones only, not all of them. Of 1 million to 1.2 million clones listed, around three quarters are singletons. Sequencing used memory CD4+ T cells from PBMCs. The receptor set was obtained from a man between 18 and 35 years old in good health. Some clones in this sample may be carry-over from other donors' samples. Both conserved end residues are part of each CDR3. The D gene is left open where the match is weak. Clone size is not always given. Where it is, it says once, few, many or a class for expanded clones.

size	D	V	J	DNA	CDR3
-	-	TRBV28	TRBJ2-1	TGTGCCAGCACCGGGAGTCCCGACCTAGAGCAGTTCTTC	CASTGSPDLEQFF
-	-	TRBV27	TRBJ2-1	TGTGCCAGCAGTTTATCCGGGCTAGCCGGAGAGCAGTTCTTC	CASSLSGLAGEQFF
-	TRBD1	TRBV6-5	TRBJ1-5	TGTGCCAGCAGTTACTCGGGGACAGGTCTTAATCAGCCCCAGCATTTT	CASSYSGTGLNQPQHF
-	-	TRBV4-1	TRBJ2-7	TGCGCCAGCAGCCAAGATCGAACGAATTACTACGAGCAGTACTTC	CASSQDRTNYYEQYF
-	-	TRBV7-3	TRBJ2-3	TGTGCCAGCAGCGGGGGGACGGCCTCAGGGACGCAGTATTTT	CASSGGTASGTQYF
-	TRBD1	TRBV15	TRBJ2-1	TGTGCCACCAGCCATCGGGACAGGGGCTACAATGAGCAGTTCTTC	CATSHRDRGYNEQFF
many	-	TRBV2	TRBJ2-7	TGTGCCAGCAGTGACCCAGGGCCGACTTACGAGCAGTACTTC	CASSDPGPTYEQYF
few	-	TRBV2	TRBJ1-5	TGTGCCAGCAGTGATCAGGGTTATCAGCCCCAGCATTTT	CASSDQGYQPQHF
-	-	TRBV7-9	TRBJ2-7	TGTGCCAGCAGCTTGGGACGGAACTACGAGCAGTACTTC	CASSLGRNYEQYF
-	TRBD2	TRBV25-1	TRBJ2-1	TGTGCCAGCAGTGATCCCGGGACTAGCGCGTACAATGAGCAGTTCTTC	CASSDPGTSAYNEQFF
-	-	TRBV5-1	TRBJ1-1	TGCGCCAGCGGGGCAGAGGATTTGAACACTGAAGCTTTCTTT	CASGAEDLNTEAFF
-	-	TRBV18	TRBJ1-1	TGTGCCAGCTCACTACTCTCGAAGGGGAACACTGAAGCTTTCTTT	CASSLLSKGNTEAFF
few	-	TRBV9	TRBJ1-2	TGTGCCAGCAGCGTAGGAGGTTCGGGAGGGCCCGGCTACACCTTC	CASSVGGSGGPGYTF
few	-	TRBV28	TRBJ2-5	TGTGCCAGCAACATTGGGGGGGCGCGGGTAGGAGAGACCCAGTACTTC	CASNIGGARVGETQYF
-	-	TRBV7-3	TRBJ2-2	TGTGCCAGCAGCTTAAAGGGAACCGGGGAGCTGTTTTTT	CASSLKGTGELFF
-	-	TRBV2	TRBJ2-7	TGTGCCAGCAGCCCATGGGGCTACGAGCAGTACTTC	CASSPWGYEQYF
few	-	TRBV11-3	TRBJ1-1	TGTGCCAGCAGCTTAGAAGGGGGGGAAGCTTTCTTT	CASSLEGGEAFF
-	-	TRBV2	TRBJ2-5	TGTGCCAGCAGTGAAGACAGGGCAAGAGAGACCCAGTACTTC	CASSEDRARETQYF
-	-	TRBV7-2	TRBJ2-7	TGTGCCAGCAGCTTAGTTCCCCAAAGCCTAGCATCCTACGAGCAGTACTTC	CASSLVPQSLASYEQYF
-	-	TRBV5-6	TRBJ2-3	TGTGCCAGCAGCTTGGTGGTTTCGTCCGGAGGTACGCAGTATTTT	CASSLVVSSGGTQYF
once	-	TRBV11-2	TRBJ1-4	TGTGCCAGCAGCTTAGCCCCCGGGATCAATGAAAAACTGTTTTTT	CASSLAPGINEKLFF
-	-	TRBV18	TRBJ2-2	TGTGCCAGCTCACCGCGGACTACCAACACCGGGGAGCTGTTTTTT	CASSPRTTNTGELFF
-	-	TRBV4-1	TRBJ2-3	TGCGCCAGCAGCCAACCAACTAGCACAGATACGCAGTATTTT	CASSQPTSTDTQYF
-	-	TRBV5-1	TRBJ2-6	TGCGCCAGCAGCTTAGGGGACGACCTTGCAGGGGCCAACGTCCTGACTTTC	CASSLGDDLAGANVLTF
few	-	TRBV4-2	TRBJ1-3	TGTGCCAGCAGCCAAGAAAGGGCCTTAGGCTTGACTGGAAACACCATATATTTT	CASSQERALGLTGNTIYF
-	-	TRBV14	TRBJ1-2	TGTGCCAGCAGCCAAGAAGAAGGGTATGGCTACACCTTC	CASSQEEGYGYTF
-	TRBD1	TRBV2	TRBJ2-5	TGTGCCAGCAGTGAGGACAGGGAAGAGACCCAGTACTTC	CASSEDREETQYF
-	-	TRBV1	TRBJ2-7	TGCACCAGCAGTCAAGGGGACAGGGAATCCTACGAGCAGTACTTC	CTSSQGDRESYEQYF
-	-	TRBV28	TRBJ2-5	TGTGCCAGCAGTCTAGGGGGGGTGCAAGAGACCCAGTACTTC	CASSLGGVQETQYF
once	-	TRBV9	TRBJ2-7	TGTGCCAGCAGCGTAGGCTCTGGGGGGGCTGGATCCTACGAGCAGTACTTC	CASSVGSGGAGSYEQYF
-	-	TRBV27	TRBJ1-1	TGTGCCAGCAGTTTGTTCATTTCAGGGGACGCTTTCTTT	CASSLFISGDAFF
-	TRBD1	TRBV5-8	TRBJ2-7	TGTGCCAGCATCCAAATAGACAGGGGCGACGAGCAGTACTTC	CASIQIDRGDEQYF
-	-	TRBV27	TRBJ1-2	TGTGCCGGCGACTATGGCTACACCTTC	CAGDYGYTF
-	-	TRBV7-2	TRBJ2-1	TGTGCCAGCAGCTTATCCCATTACAATGAGCAGTTCTTC	CASSLSHYNEQFF
-	-	TRBV6-5	TRBJ2-1	TGTGCCAGCAGTTACTCGGGCCTACAAACCGATGAGCAGTTCTTC	CASSYSGLQTDEQFF
once	-	TRBV29-1	TRBJ2-1	TGCAGCGTTGAACCCTACTTTGACAGCGAGCAGTTCTTC	CSVEPYFDSEQFF
-	TRBD1	TRBV6-6	TRBJ2-4	TGTGCCAGCGGACATCACAGGGGTTTGGCCAAAAACATTCAGTACTTC	CASGHHRGLAKNIQYF
-	-	TRBV11-2	TRBJ2-5	TGTGCCAGCAGCTTAGTAGATTGGGGACGAGAGACCCAGTACTTC	CASSLVDWGRETQYF
-	-	TRBV9	TRBJ2-7	TGTGCCAGCAGCCCCAGAGGAAGGCGGGGTTCAATCGAGCAGTACTTC	CASSPRGRRGSIEQYF
-	TRBD2	TRBV30	TRBJ2-5	TGTGCCTGGAGTGTCAGCGGGGGGACCCAGTACTTC	CAWSVSGGTQYF
-	-	TRBV6-6	TRBJ2-2	TGTGCCAGCAGCCCTCTCGGCTCCACCGGGGAGCTGTTTTTT	CASSPLGSTGELFF
-	-	TRBV28	TRBJ2-5	TGTGCCAGCAGTTCCTCACTAGAAATCGGGACCCAGTACTTC	CASSSSLEIGTQYF
-	TRBD1	TRBV5-1	TRBJ2-4	TGCGCCAGCAGCACCGGACAGGCGGGAGCCAAAAACATTCAGTACTTC	CASSTGQAGAKNIQYF
few	-	TRBV19	TRBJ2-4	TGTGCCAGTAGTATTGGTGGGGCGACGGAAAACATTCAGTACTTC	CASSIGGATENIQYF
-	TRBD1	TRBV7-9	TRBJ1-1	TGTGCCAGCAGCCCAAGACAGGGAGGGAACACTGAAGCTTTCTTT	CASSPRQGGNTEAFF
once	-	TRBV30	TRBJ2-7	TGTGCCTGGAGTGCCGGACTTTTTCAGAGCTCCTACGAGCAGTACTTC	CAWSAGLFQSSYEQYF